This TCR beta chain appears in the sequencing data of a study of T cell responses to AZD1222 COVID-19 vaccine. Study-wide results and caveats: Seropositivity was recorded at baseline in only a handful of AZD1222 recipients. Receipt of two AZD1222 doses was followed by a rise in Spike-specific TCR breadth and depth. Samples come after the peak T cell response, not at day 14.

The table came from immunoSEQ multiplex PCR; TCRdb's copy has only in-frame clones and leaves some out. The sample has approximately 170,000 clones, roughly 85% seen once; the top ten hold less than 1.3%. Worth noting for this clone: Its target is unknown.

The receptor comes from an adult who received the AZD1222 COVID-19 vaccine. The sample here was peripheral blood, taken 28 days after the second AZD1222 dose.

Here the CDR3 DNA reads TGTGCCAGCAGTACCTTGCAGGGGATTGCCGGGGAGCTGTTTTTT. Its translation is CASSTLQGIAGELFF. The chain links TRBV2 to TRBJ2-2; possible D gene TRBD1, 6 bases. The germline V and J ends were trimmed by 5 bases and 6 bases, with 16 bases remaining between them. The CDR3 loop spans 15 amino acids. Per the germline V gene, CDR1 is SNHLY and CDR2 is FYNNEI.